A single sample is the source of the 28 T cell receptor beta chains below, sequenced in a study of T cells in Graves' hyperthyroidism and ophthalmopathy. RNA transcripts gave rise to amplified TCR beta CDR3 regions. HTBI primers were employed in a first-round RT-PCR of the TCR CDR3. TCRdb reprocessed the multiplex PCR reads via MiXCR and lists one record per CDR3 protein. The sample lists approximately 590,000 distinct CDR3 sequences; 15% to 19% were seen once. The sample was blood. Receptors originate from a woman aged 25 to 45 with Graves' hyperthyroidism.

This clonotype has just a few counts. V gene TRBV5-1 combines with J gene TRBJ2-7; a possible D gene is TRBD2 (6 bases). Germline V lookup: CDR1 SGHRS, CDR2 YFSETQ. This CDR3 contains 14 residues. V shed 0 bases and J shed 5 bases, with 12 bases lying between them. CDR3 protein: CASSLDSPGDEQYF. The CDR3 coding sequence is TGCGCCAGCAGCTTGGACAGCCCGGGAGACGAGCAGTACTTC.

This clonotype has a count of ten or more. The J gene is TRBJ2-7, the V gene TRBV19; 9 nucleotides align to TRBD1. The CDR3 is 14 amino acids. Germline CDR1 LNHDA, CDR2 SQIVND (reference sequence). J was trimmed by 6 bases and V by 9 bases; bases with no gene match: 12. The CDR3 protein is CASHPGTGFREQYF. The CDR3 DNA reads TGTGCCAGCCACCCCGGGACAGGGTTTCGCGAGCAGTACTTC.

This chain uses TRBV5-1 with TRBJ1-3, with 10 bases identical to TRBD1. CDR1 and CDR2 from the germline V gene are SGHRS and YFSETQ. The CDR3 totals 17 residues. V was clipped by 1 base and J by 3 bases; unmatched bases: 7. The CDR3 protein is CASSLLPGQGSGNTIYF. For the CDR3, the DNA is TGCGCCAGCAGCTTGTTACCGGGACAGGGGAGTGGAAACACCATATATTTT.

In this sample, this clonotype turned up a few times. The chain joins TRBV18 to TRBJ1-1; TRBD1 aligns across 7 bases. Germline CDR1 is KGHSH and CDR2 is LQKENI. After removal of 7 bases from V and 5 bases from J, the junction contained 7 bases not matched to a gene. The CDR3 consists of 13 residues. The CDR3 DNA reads TGTGCCAGCTGGGACCAGGGGGTGACTGAAGCTTTCTTT. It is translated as CASWDQGVTEAFF.

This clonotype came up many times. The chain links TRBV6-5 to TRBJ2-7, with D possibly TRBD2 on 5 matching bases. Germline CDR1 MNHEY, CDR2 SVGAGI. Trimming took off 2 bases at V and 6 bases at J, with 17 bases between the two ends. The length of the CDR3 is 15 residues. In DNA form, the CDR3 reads TGTGCCAGCAGTTACCTCGGGAACACGGACTTCGAGCAGTACTTC. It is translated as CASSYLGNTDFEQYF.

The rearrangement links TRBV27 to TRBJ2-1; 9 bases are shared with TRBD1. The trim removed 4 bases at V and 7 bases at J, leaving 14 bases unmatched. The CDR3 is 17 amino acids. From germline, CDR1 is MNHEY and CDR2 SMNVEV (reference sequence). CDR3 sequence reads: CASSSLSLTGGGNEQFF. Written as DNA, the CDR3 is TGTGCCAGCAGTTCCTTATCCCTGACAGGGGGGGGGAATGAGCAGTTCTTC.

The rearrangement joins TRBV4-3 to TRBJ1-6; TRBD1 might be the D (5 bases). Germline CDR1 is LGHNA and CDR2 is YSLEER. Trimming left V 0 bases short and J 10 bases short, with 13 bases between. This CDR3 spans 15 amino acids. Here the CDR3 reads CASSQDRGSNSPLHF. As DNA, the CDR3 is TGCGCCAGCAGCCAAGATAGGGGCTCGAACTCACCCCTCCACTTT.

CDR3 sequence reads: CASSPPTLGGELFF. CDR3 nucleotide sequence: TGTGCCAGCAGTCCCCCGACCCTCGGGGGGGAGCTGTTTTTT. This rearrangement joins TRBV6-1 to TRBJ2-2; D is unresolved. Germline loops: CDR1 MNHNS, CDR2 SASEGT. The CDR3 sequence is 14 residues long. V lost 5 bases and J lost 8, with 15 bases in between.

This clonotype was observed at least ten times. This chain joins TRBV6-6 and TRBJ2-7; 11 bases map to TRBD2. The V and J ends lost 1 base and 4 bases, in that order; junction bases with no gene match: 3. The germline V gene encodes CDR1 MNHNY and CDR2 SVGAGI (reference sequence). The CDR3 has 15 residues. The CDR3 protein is CASSYLAGGPYEQYF. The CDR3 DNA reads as TGTGCCAGCAGTTACTTAGCGGGAGGGCCATACGAGCAGTACTTC.

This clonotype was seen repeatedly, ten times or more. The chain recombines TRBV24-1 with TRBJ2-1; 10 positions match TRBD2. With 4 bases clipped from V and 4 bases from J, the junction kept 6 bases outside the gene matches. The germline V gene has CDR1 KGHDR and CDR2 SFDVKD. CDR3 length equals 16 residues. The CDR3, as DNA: TGTGCCACCAGTGACCCGGGACTAGCGCGGTACAATGAGCAGTTCTTC. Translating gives CATSDPGLARYNEQFF.

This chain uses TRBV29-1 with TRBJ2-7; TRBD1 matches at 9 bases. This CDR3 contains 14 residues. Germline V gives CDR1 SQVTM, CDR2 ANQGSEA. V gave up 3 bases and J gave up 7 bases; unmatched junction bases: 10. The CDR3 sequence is CSVEWVPGTGEQYF. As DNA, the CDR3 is TGCAGCGTTGAGTGGGTCCCGGGGACAGGGGAGCAGTACTTC.

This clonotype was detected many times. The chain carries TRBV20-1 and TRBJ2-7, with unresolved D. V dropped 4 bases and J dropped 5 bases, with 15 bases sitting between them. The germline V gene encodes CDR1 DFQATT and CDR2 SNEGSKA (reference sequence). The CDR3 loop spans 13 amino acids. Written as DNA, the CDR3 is TGCAGTGCTACGGGCCCCCCCACGGACGAGCAGTACTTC. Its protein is CSATGPPTDEQYF.

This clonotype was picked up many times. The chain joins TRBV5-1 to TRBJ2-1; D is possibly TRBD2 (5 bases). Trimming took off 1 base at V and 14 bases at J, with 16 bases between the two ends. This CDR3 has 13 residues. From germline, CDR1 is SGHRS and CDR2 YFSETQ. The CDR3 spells CASSLRSGGREFF. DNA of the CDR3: TGCGCCAGCAGCTTGAGGAGCGGAGGAAGGGAGTTCTTC.

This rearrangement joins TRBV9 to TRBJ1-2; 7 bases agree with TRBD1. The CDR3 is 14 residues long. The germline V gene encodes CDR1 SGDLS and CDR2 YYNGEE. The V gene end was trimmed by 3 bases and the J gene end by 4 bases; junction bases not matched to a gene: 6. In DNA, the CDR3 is TGTGCCAGCAGCGGGAACAGGGGTGGCTATGGCTACACCTTC. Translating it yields CASSGNRGGYGYTF.

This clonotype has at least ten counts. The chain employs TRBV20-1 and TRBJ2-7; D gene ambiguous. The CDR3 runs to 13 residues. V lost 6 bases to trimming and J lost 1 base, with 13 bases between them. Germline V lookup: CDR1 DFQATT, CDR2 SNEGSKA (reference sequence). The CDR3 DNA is TGCAGTGCCAGGATGACTGATTCCTACGAGCAGTACTTC. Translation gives CSARMTDSYEQYF.

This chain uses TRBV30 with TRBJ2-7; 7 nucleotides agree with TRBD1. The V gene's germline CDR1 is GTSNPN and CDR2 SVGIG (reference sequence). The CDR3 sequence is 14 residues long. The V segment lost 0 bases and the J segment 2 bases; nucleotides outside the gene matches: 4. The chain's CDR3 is CAWSVDRLTYEQYF. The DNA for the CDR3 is TGTGCCTGGAGTGTGGACAGGCTAACCTACGAGCAGTACTTC.

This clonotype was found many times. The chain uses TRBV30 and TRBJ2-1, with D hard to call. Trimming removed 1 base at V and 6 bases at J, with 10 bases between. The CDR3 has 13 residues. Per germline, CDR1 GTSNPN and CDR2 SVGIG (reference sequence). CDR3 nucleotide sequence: TGTGCCTGGAGTGCGGGTCTACCCAATGAGCAGTTCTTC. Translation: CAWSAGLPNEQFF. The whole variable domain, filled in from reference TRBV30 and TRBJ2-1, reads SQTIHQWPATLVQPVGSPLSLECTVEGTSNPNLYWYRQAAGRGLQLLFYSVGIGQISSEVPQNLSASRPQDRQFILSSKKLLLSDSGFYLCAWSAGLPNEQFFGPGTRLTVL.

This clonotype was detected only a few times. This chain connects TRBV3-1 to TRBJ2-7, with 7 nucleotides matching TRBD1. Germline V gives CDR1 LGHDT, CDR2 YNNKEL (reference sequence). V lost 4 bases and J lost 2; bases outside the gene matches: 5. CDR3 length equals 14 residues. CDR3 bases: TGTGCCAGCAGCCCGGGACAGCCCCCCTACGAGCAGTACTTC. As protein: CASSPGQPPYEQYF.

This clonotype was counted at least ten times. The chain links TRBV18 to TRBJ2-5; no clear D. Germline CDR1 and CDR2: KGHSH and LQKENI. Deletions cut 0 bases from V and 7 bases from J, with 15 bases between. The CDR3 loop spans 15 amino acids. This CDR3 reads CASSPPGGVRVTQYF. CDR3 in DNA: TGTGCCAGCTCACCACCAGGTGGGGTCCGCGTGACCCAGTACTTC.

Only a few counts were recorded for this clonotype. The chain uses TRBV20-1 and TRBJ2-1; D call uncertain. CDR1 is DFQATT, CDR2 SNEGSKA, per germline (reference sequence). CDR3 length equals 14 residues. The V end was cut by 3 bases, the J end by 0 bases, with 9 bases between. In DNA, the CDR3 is TGCAGTGCTAGTAATACCGTCTCCTACAATGAGCAGTTCTTC. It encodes CSASNTVSYNEQFF.

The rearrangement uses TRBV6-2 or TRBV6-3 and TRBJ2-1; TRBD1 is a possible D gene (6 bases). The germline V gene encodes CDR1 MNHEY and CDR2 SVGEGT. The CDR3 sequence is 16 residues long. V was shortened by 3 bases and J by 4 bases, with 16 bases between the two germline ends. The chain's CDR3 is CASSYSTGWGYNEQFF. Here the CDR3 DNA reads TGTGCCAGCAGTTATTCTACAGGGTGGGGGTACAATGAGCAGTTCTTC.

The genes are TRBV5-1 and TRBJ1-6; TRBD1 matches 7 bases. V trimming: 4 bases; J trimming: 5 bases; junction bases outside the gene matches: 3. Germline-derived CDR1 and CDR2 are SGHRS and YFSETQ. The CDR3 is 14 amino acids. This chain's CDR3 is CASSHGQDNSPLHF. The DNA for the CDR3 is TGCGCCAGCAGCCATGGACAGGATAATTCACCCCTCCACTTT.

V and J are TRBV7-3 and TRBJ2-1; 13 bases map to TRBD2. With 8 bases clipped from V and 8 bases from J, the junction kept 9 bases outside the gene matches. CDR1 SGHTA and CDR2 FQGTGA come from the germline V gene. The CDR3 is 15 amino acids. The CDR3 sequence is CASSRRTSGSDEQFF. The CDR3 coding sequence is TGTGCCAGCTCTAGGAGGACTAGCGGGAGTGATGAGCAGTTCTTC.

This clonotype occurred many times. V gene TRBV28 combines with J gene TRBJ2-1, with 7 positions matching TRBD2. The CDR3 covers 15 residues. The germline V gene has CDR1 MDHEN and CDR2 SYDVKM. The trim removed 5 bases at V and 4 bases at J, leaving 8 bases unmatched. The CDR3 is CASSPPGGPYNEQFF. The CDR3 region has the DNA TGTGCCAGCAGTCCCCCGGGGGGACCTTACAATGAGCAGTTCTTC. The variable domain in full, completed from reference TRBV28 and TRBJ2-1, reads DVKVTQSSRYLVKRTGEKVFLECVQDMDHENMFWYRQDPGLGLRLIYFSYDVKMKEKGDIPEGYSVSREKKERFSLILESASTNQTSMYLCASSPPGGPYNEQFFGPGTRLTVL.

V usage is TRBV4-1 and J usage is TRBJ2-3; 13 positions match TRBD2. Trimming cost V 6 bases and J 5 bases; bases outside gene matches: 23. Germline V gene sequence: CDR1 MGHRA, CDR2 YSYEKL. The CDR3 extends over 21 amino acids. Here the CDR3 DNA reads TGCGCCAGCAGTCAACCGTGGACTAGCGGGAGAAGACGACCGTATTTAGATACGCAGTATTTT. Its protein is CASSQPWTSGRRRPYLDTQYF.

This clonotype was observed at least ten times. In DNA form, the CDR3 reads TGCAGCGTTGCTGTGGGAGCGCAAGAGACCCAGTACTTC. The encoded protein is CSVAVGAQETQYF. The gene calls are TRBV29-1 and TRBJ2-5, with D perhaps TRBD2 (5 bases). This CDR3 has 13 residues. Germline-derived CDR1 and CDR2 are SQVTM and ANQGSEA. V was pared by 4 bases and J by 2 bases, with 11 bases between.

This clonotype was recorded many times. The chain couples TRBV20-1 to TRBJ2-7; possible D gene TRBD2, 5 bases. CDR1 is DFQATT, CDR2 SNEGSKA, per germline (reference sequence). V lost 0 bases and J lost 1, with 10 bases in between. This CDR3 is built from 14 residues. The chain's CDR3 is CSARDLRESYEQYF. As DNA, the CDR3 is TGCAGTGCTAGAGATTTGAGGGAGTCCTACGAGCAGTACTTC.

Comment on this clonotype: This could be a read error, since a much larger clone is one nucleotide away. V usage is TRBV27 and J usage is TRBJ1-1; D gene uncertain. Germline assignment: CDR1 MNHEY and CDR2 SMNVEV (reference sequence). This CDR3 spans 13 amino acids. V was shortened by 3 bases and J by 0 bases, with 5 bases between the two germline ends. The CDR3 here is CASSFEMNTEAFF. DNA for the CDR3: TGTGCCAGCAGTTTTGAGATGAACACTGAAGCTTTCTTT.